This TCR beta chain was found in a study of T cells after yellow fever vaccination (dated by TCRdb to about 2019). Background for the entire study: Libraries from fractions with low cell numbers were prepared with the SMART-Seq v4 Ultra Low Input RNA kit. To follow T-cell clones before and after both primary and booster YFV17D yellow fever vaccination, bulk TCR alpha and beta repertoires underwent longitudinal sequencing. Two healthy male donors, one aged 18 to 30 and one aged 30 to 40 years, made up the cohort. Bulk PBMC replicates and cell subsets were isolated from blood drawn at multiple timepoints before and after both primary and secondary immunization. On the study overall, not on this receptor specifically: Because the study included only a couple of donors, the extent to which the findings can be generalized is limited. Compared with the primary T-cell response, the secondary T-cell response was faster but weaker, reaching its peak on day 5 rather than on day 15. A small share of clonotypes was detected in both CD4 and CD8 compartments, with the overlap likely arising from convergent recombination. Computational filtering was needed because FACS-sorted repertoires could contain abundant contaminating clonotypes from the bulk population. Most clones expanded after primary vaccination (96% of CD4 and about 85% of CD8) were re-detected after the booster, suggesting that broad memory maintenance occurred.

This clonotype showed up many times. The antigen it binds to is not known. Per-base quality was not reported, and no clone a single base away is much larger than it. The sample was run on an Illumina NovaSeq 6000. TCR cDNA was synthesized by 5'RACE template switching, which introduced a universal primer site and unique molecular identifiers. cDNA synthesis was primed from both the TCR alpha and TCR beta constant segments. Libraries were amplified in two PCR steps, with sample barcodes and sequencing adapters added in the second step. Libraries were sequenced on Illumina HiSeq 2500 (2x100 bp) or NovaSeq (2x150 bp). Processing in the source paper ran as follows. Demultiplexing of reads and collapsing into UMI consensus sequences were performed with MIGEC, and V(D)J alignment was carried out with MiXCR. Clonotypes responding to the vaccine were identified with edgeR on replicate PBMC samples, with the criteria of FDR below 0.01 and a log2 fold change above 5 up to day 15. Each bulk clonotype received a CD4 or CD8 identity based on whether the sequenced CD4 or CD8 repertoire contained that clonotype at higher abundance. TCRdb reprocessing: public reads trimmed at Q25 with fastp, clones called with MiXCR, in-frame beta chains kept. CDR3 protein duplicates are merged, each entry listing the most common genes and DNA. The V and J calls follow TCRdb's processing rather than the paper's. This sample lists 250,000 or so distinct CDR3 sequences; roughly 3.7% were detected once. The ten largest make up over 15% of the sample.

The sample's treatment or condition, from its label and the paper: live attenuated yellow fever vaccine strain. Two biological replicates of bulk PBMCs were collected at each blood-draw timepoint. PBMCs were isolated from peripheral blood using a standard Ficoll-Paque protocol. TriZol was used to extract RNA from bulk PBMCs, from CD4 and CD8 fractions, and from dextramer-positive and dextramer-negative fractions. For this chain, trimming is 5 bases at the V end and 2 bases at the J end, and the number of junction bases without a gene match is 2. The germline V gene encodes CDR1 SGHTA and CDR2 FQGNSA. The CDR3, cysteine through phenylalanine, is 13 amino acids long. Here the CDR3 DNA is all that survives: 39 bases in frame from base 1.

The sequencing here drew on PBMCs, taken 15 days after the yellow fever booster vaccination. The rearranged chain carries TRBV7-2 and TRBJ1-2; the junction holds 7 bases that match TRBD1. This clonotype originated in a man between 18 and 35 years old who received the YFV17D yellow fever vaccine. The sequence in DNA is TGTGCCAGCAGCCGGGACAGAAACTATGGCTACACCTTC. It codes for CASSRDRNYGYTF.